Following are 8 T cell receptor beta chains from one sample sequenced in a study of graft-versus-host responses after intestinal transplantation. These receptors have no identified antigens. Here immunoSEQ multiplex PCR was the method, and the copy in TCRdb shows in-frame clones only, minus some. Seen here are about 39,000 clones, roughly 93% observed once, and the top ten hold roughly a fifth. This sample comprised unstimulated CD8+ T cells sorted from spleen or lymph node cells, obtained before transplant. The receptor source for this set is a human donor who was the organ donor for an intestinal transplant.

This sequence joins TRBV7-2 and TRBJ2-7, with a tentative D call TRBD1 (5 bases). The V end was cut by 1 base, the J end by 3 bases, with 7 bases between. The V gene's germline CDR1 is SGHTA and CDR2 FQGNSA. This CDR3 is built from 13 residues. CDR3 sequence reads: CASSLGRVYEQYF. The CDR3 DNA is TGTGCCAGCAGCTTAGGCAGGGTCTACGAGCAGTACTTC.

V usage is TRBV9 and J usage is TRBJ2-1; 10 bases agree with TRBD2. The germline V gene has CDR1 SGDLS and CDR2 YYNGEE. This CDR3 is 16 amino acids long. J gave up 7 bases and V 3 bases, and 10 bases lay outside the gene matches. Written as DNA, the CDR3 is TGTGCCAGCAGCGCCCCAATAGCGGGAGGAGGAAATGAGCAGTTCTTC. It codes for CASSAPIAGGGNEQFF.

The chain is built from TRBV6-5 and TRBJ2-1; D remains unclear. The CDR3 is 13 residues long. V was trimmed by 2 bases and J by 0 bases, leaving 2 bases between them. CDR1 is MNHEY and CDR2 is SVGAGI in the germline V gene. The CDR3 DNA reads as TGTGCCAGCAGTTACAGCTCCTACAATGAGCAGTTCTTC. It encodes CASSYSSYNEQFF.

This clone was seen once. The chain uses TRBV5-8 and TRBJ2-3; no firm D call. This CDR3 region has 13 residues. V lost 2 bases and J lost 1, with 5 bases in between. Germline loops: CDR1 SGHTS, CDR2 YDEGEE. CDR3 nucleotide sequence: TGTGCCAGCAGCTTTGGGGGCACAGATACGCAGTATTTT. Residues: CASSFGGTDTQYF.

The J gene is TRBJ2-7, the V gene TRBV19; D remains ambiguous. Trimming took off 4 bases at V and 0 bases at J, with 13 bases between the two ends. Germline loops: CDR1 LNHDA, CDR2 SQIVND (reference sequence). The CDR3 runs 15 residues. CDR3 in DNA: TGTGCCAGTAGTAGGGAAGCCGCCAGCTCCTACGAGCAGTACTTC. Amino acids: CASSREAASSYEQYF.

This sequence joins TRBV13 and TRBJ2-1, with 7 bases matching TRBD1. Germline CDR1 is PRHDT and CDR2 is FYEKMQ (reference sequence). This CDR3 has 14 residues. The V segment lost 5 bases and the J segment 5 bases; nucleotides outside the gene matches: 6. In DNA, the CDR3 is TGTGCCAGCAGCCTTAACAGGGGACACAATGAGCAGTTCTTC. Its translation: CASSLNRGHNEQFF.

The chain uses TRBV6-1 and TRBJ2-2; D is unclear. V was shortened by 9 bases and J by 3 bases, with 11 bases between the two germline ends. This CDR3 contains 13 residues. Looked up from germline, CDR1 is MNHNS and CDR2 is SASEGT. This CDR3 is CASRVGYTGELFF. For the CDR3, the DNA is TGTGCCAGTAGGGTTGGGTACACCGGGGAGCTGTTTTTT.

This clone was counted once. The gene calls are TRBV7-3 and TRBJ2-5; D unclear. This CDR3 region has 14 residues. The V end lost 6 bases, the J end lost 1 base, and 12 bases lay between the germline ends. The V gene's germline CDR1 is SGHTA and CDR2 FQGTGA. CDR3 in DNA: TGTGCCAGCAGTCCAACTGGCCTCCAAGAGACCCAGTACTTC. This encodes CASSPTGLQETQYF.